Below are 32 T cell receptor beta chains sequenced from a single sample in a study of human T cells and chemical hapten exposure. TCRdb called the RACE reads again in MiXCR, with one record for every CDR3 protein. The data show around 300,000 distinct CDR3 sequences, around 7% seen once. Time point in this sample: patch test 1, 2 weeks after DPC sensitization. Treatment of the sample: therapeutic diphenylcyclopropenone sensitization with weekly scalp DPC. Sequenced here: whole blood, sampled in connection with sensitization to the hapten diphenylcyclopropenone (DPC). The receptors stem from a woman aged 18-29 years with alopecia areata. Some clones in this sample may be carry-over from other donors' samples.

The chain carries TRBV6-5 and TRBJ2-2, with 7 bases fitting TRBD1. From germline, CDR1 is MNHEY and CDR2 SVGAGI. V gave up 6 bases and J gave up 0 bases; unmatched junction bases: 10. The CDR3 is 17 amino acids. The chain's CDR3 is CASSRGQSDANTGELFF. Here the CDR3 DNA reads TGTGCCAGCAGCCGGGGACAGTCCGACGCGAACACCGGGGAGCTGTTTTTT.

This clonotype has more than one count but fewer than ten. This chain uses TRBV27 with TRBJ1-2, with D perhaps TRBD1 (5 bases). Germline V gives CDR1 MNHEY, CDR2 SMNVEV (reference sequence). The CDR3 is made up of 13 amino acids. The V and J ends lost 3 bases and 6 bases respectively, with 11 bases between them. The CDR3 is CASSFRDAHGYTF. The CDR3 bases are TGTGCCAGCAGTTTCAGGGATGCTCATGGCTACACCTTC.

This clonotype has only a few counts. The V and J genes are TRBV2 and TRBJ2-3, with 9 bases lining up with TRBD1. The V segment lost 9 bases and the J segment 6 bases; nucleotides outside the gene matches: 10. The CDR3 runs 14 residues. Germline CDR1 reads SNHLY; CDR2 reads FYNNEI. The CDR3 reads CASGPGQGRDTQYF. The CDR3 DNA reads as TGTGCCAGTGGCCCGGGACAGGGACGGGATACGCAGTATTTT. The full variable domain, rest sourced from reference TRBV2 and TRBJ2-3, is EPEVTQTPSHQVTQMGQEVILRCVPISNHLYFYWYRQILGQKVEFLVSFYNNEISEKSEIFDDQFSVERPDGSNFTLKIRSTKLEDSAMYFCASGPGQGRDTQYFGPGTRLTVL.

The table lists this clonotype with a few counts. The chain uses TRBV12-3 or TRBV12-4 and TRBJ2-1; 11 bases fit TRBD2. V shed 8 bases and J 4 bases; nucleotides not matched to a gene: 7. The CDR3 runs 15 residues. The CDR3 DNA is TGTGCCAGCGTCCTAGCGGGGGGCTTATACAATGAGCAGTTCTTC. This codes for CASVLAGGLYNEQFF.

The gene calls are TRBV4-3 and TRBJ1-1, with TRBD1 matching 9 bases. The CDR3 contains 16 residues. CDR1 is LGHNA and CDR2 is YSLEER in the germline V gene. V shed 0 bases and J 4 bases; nucleotides not matched to a gene: 6. CDR3 coding DNA: TGCGCCAGCAGCCAAGATCGGACAGGGGCGAGCACTGAAGCTTTCTTT. Its translation is CASSQDRTGASTEAFF.

This chain connects TRBV5-1 to TRBJ1-1, with TRBD1 identical over 12 bases. V gave up 4 bases and J gave up 5 bases; unmatched junction bases: 12. CDR1 is SGHRS and CDR2 is YFSETQ in the germline V gene. The CDR3 consists of 17 residues. DNA for the CDR3: TGCGCCAGCAGCCCGGGACAGGGGGCCACCCGGGGGACTGAAGCTTTCTTT. Translated: CASSPGQGATRGTEAFF.

This clonotype has a handful of counts. This chain connects TRBV20-1 to TRBJ2-1; maybe TRBD1 (5 bases). Germline CDR1 is DFQATT and CDR2 is SNEGSKA (reference sequence). This CDR3 spans 14 amino acids. Trimming shortened V by 6 bases and J by 0 bases, and 12 bases separated the two germline ends. This chain's CDR3 is CSAPQGRSYNEQFF. In DNA, the CDR3 is TGCAGTGCCCCGCAGGGCCGCTCCTACAATGAGCAGTTCTTC.

V usage is TRBV7-6 and J usage is TRBJ1-6; D gene ambiguous. Germline loops: CDR1 SGHVS, CDR2 FNYEAQ. The ends were cut back, 5 bases at V and 8 bases at J, with 13 bases in the middle. CDR3 length: 14 amino acids. The CDR3 is CASSQDRFDSPLHF. CDR3 coding DNA: TGTGCCAGCAGCCAAGATCGATTCGATTCACCCCTCCACTTT.

This clonotype was seen only a few times. The rearrangement links TRBV7-4 to TRBJ1-5; D might be TRBD1 (5 bases). V was trimmed by 1 base and J by 10 bases, leaving 20 bases between them. The V gene's germline CDR1 is SGHVT and CDR2 SQSDAQ. CDR3 length equals 16 residues. This CDR3 is CASSLVPGPEWKPQHF. The CDR3 DNA follows: TGTGCCAGCAGCTTAGTACCAGGGCCGGAGTGGAAACCCCAGCATTTT.

This chain connects TRBV5-1 to TRBJ1-1, with D possibly being TRBD1 (5 bases). The length of the CDR3 is 15 residues. Germline assignment: CDR1 SGHRS and CDR2 YFSETQ. V was pared by 4 bases and J by 0 bases, with 13 bases between. CDR3 DNA: TGCGCCAGCAGCCAGGGTATTTCCATGAACACTGAAGCTTTCTTT. Protein sequence: CASSQGISMNTEAFF.

This clonotype has only a few counts. V usage is TRBV11-3 and J usage is TRBJ2-3; perhaps D is TRBD1 or TRBD2 (5 bases each). Germline values: CDR1 SGHNT, CDR2 YENEEA. The CDR3 totals 16 residues. Trimming took off 5 bases at V and 2 bases at J, with 17 bases between the two ends. CDR3 amino acids: CASSPSDRGYTDTQYF. DNA of the CDR3: TGTGCCAGCAGCCCTTCGGACCGGGGCTACACAGATACGCAGTATTTT.

This clonotype occurred a few times. The chain carries TRBV9 and TRBJ1-1, with D hard to call. V gave up 0 bases and J gave up 7 bases, with 10 bases separating them. Germline CDR1 and CDR2: SGDLS and YYNGEE. The CDR3 length is 13 residues. CDR3 DNA sequence: TGTGCCAGCAGCGTAGAAATTTGGGGTGAAGCTTTCTTT. Protein sequence: CASSVEIWGEAFF.

The sample holds many counts of this clonotype. The chain couples TRBV7-2 to TRBJ1-1; D is undetermined. The length of the CDR3 is 15 residues. The germline V and J ends were trimmed by 2 bases and 3 bases, with 13 bases remaining between them. The germline V gene encodes CDR1 SGHTA and CDR2 FQGNSA. CDR3 region: CASSLSHVSDTEAFF. The CDR3 DNA sequence: TGTGCCAGCAGCTTATCCCATGTGTCGGACACTGAAGCTTTCTTT. Combining the CDR3 with reference TRBV7-2 and TRBJ1-1 gives the whole variable domain GAGVSQSPSNKVTEKGKDVELRCDPISGHTALYWYRQSLGQGLEFLIYFQGNSAPDKSGLPSDRFSAERTGGSVSTLTIQRTQQEDSAVYLCASSLSHVSDTEAFFGQGTRLTVV.

The gene calls are TRBV12-3 or TRBV12-4 and TRBJ2-4; D might be TRBD2 (6 bases). V was cut by 2 bases and J by 0 bases, with 11 bases left in between. There are 16 residues in the CDR3. The CDR3 loop is CASSLLERVAKNIQYF. The CDR3, as DNA: TGTGCCAGCAGTTTACTGGAGCGGGTAGCCAAAAACATTCAGTACTTC.

This clonotype has only a few counts. The chain recombines TRBV10-3 with TRBJ2-2; no reliable D call. The CDR3 totals 12 residues. The germline V and J ends were trimmed by 4 bases and 6 bases, with 6 bases remaining between them. Per germline, CDR1 ENHRY and CDR2 SYGVKD. The CDR3 sequence: CAISAEAGELFF. CDR3 DNA sequence: TGTGCCATCAGTGCTGAGGCCGGGGAGCTGTTTTTT.

The V and J genes are TRBV6-2 or TRBV6-3 and TRBJ2-5; D not resolved. Germline loops: CDR1 MNHEY, CDR2 SVGEGT. The V end lost 6 bases, the J end lost 4 bases, and 15 bases lay between the germline ends. This CDR3 region has 14 residues. CDR3 in amino acids: CASRPLSRGETQYF. The CDR3 DNA reads as TGTGCCAGCAGGCCCTTGTCGAGAGGAGAGACCCAGTACTTC.

This chain links TRBV4-3 with TRBJ1-2, with D possibly matching TRBD1 (5 bases). V was pared by 0 bases and J by 5 bases, with 13 bases between. The CDR3 contains 15 residues. From germline, CDR1 is LGHNA and CDR2 YSLEER. The DNA for the CDR3 is TGCGCCAGCAGCCAAGAATCGGAGGGACCGTATGGCTACACCTTC. It is translated as CASSQESEGPYGYTF.

This clonotype has ten or more counts. This sequence joins TRBV29-1 and TRBJ2-1; 9 bases fit TRBD2. This CDR3 contains 13 residues. CDR1 and CDR2 from the germline V gene are SQVTM and ANQGSEA. The V segment lost 7 bases and the J segment 10 bases; nucleotides outside the gene matches: 11. CDR3 DNA: TGCAGCGGGGCTAGCGGGGAGTTACGGGAGCAGTTCTTC. This codes for CSGASGELREQFF.

This clonotype was found many times. The chain has TRBV29-1 and TRBJ2-1, with a tentative D call TRBD2 (6 bases). Germline-derived CDR1 and CDR2 are SQVTM and ANQGSEA. The CDR3 extends over 16 amino acids. Trimming left V 2 bases short and J 0 bases short, with 14 bases between. CDR3 loop: CSVEITGRGSYNEQFF. The CDR3 coding sequence is TGCAGCGTTGAAATAACGGGGCGGGGCTCCTACAATGAGCAGTTCTTC.

The chain joins TRBV6-6 to TRBJ1-5, with 8 bases aligning to TRBD1. The CDR3 contains 17 residues. J lost 10 bases, V lost 0 bases, and 14 bases had no gene match. CDR1 and CDR2 (germline): MNHNY, SVGAGI (reference sequence). Written as DNA, the CDR3 is TGTGCCAGCAGTTACTCGATGAGGACAGGGAATTCCGGCCCCCAGCATTTT. Encoded protein: CASSYSMRTGNSGPQHF.

The gene calls are TRBV28 and TRBJ1-5; no clear D gene. Germline CDR1 reads MDHEN; CDR2 reads SYDVKM. The V end lost 11 bases, the J end lost 0 bases, and 11 bases lay between the germline ends. The CDR3 loop spans 13 amino acids. The CDR3 spells CALGRNSNQPQHF. CDR3 nucleotide sequence: TGTGCCTTGGGGAGAAATAGCAATCAGCCCCAGCATTTT.

This chain links TRBV19 with TRBJ2-1; 9 nucleotides match TRBD2. Germline assignment: CDR1 LNHDA and CDR2 SQIVND (reference sequence). J lost 2 bases, V lost 0 bases, and 5 bases had no gene match. The CDR3 extends over 17 amino acids. The chain's CDR3 is CASSIDWAGGAYNEQFF. DNA for the CDR3: TGTGCCAGTAGTATAGACTGGGCGGGAGGGGCCTACAATGAGCAGTTCTTC. The full variable domain, its missing parts supplied by reference TRBV19 and TRBJ2-1, is DGGITQSPKYLFRKEGQNVTLSCEQNLNHDAMYWYRQDPGQGLRLIYYSQIVNDFQKGDIAEGYSVSREKKESFPLTVTSAQKNPTAFYLCASSIDWAGGAYNEQFFGPGTRLTVL.

The rearrangement joins TRBV6-9 to TRBJ2-3; D not resolved. This CDR3 is 13 amino acids long. Germline lookup yields CDR1 MNHGY and CDR2 SVAAGI. The CDR3 reads CPPLSKDTDTQYF. As DNA, the CDR3 is TGTCCTCCCCTCTCTAAGGACACAGATACGCAGTATTTT.

There are many counts of this clonotype. The genes are TRBV4-2 and TRBJ1-2; maybe TRBD1 (5 bases). The germline V gene encodes CDR1 LGHNA and CDR2 YNFKEQ. This CDR3 is 14 amino acids long. V lost 0 bases to trimming and J lost 3 bases, with 8 bases between them. The CDR3 protein is CASSQDRGDYGYTF. CDR3 sequence (DNA): TGTGCCAGCAGCCAAGACCGGGGGGACTATGGCTACACCTTC.

This clonotype was observed a few times. The rearrangement uses TRBV27 and TRBJ1-5, with D unresolved. Germline V gene data show CDR1 as MNHEY and CDR2 as SMNVEV (reference sequence). The CDR3 runs to 13 residues. Between the trimmed V and J ends, which lost 4 bases and 6 bases, there was a span of 10 bases. This CDR3 is CASSYEGTQPQHF. CDR3 DNA: TGTGCCAGCAGTTATGAGGGAACTCAGCCCCAGCATTTT.

The rearrangement uses TRBV5-6 and TRBJ2-7, with 9 bases aligning to TRBD2. The junction had 7 bases not matched to a gene; V was cut back by 3 bases and J by 0 bases. CDR1 is SGHDT, CDR2 YYEEEE, per germline. CDR3 size: 16 residues. The CDR3 protein is CASSSLTSGSSYEQYF. CDR3 DNA: TGTGCCAGCAGCTCATTGACTAGCGGAAGCTCCTACGAGCAGTACTTC.

The chain has TRBV2 and TRBJ2-3; 10 bases are a match to TRBD2. J lost 4 bases, V lost 8 bases, and 6 bases had no gene match. Per germline, CDR1 SNHLY and CDR2 FYNNEI. This CDR3 has 14 residues. The chain's CDR3 is CASQDLAGADTQYF. DNA for the CDR3: TGTGCCAGCCAAGACCTAGCGGGGGCAGATACGCAGTATTTT. Combining the CDR3 with reference TRBV2 and TRBJ2-3 gives the whole variable domain EPEVTQTPSHQVTQMGQEVILRCVPISNHLYFYWYRQILGQKVEFLVSFYNNEISEKSEIFDDQFSVERPDGSNFTLKIRSTKLEDSAMYFCASQDLAGADTQYFGPGTRLTVL.

This clonotype has ten or more counts. The rearrangement links TRBV12-3 or TRBV12-4 to TRBJ2-2, with 12 bases identical to TRBD1. The CDR3 loop spans 15 amino acids. V dropped 2 bases and J dropped 7; count of bases not matched to a gene: 2. The CDR3 DNA reads TGTGCCAGCAGTTTAAGGGACAGGGGGCACGGGGAGCTGTTTTTT. Encoded protein: CASSLRDRGHGELFF.

This clonotype occurred a few times. The chain carries TRBV5-1 and TRBJ1-1; TRBD1 might be the D (6 bases). Germline assignment: CDR1 SGHRS and CDR2 YFSETQ. The length of the CDR3 is 15 residues. Trimming shortened V by 2 bases and J by 5 bases, and 16 bases separated the two germline ends. CDR3 sequence: CASSLGRGGSTEAFF. The DNA for the CDR3 is TGCGCCAGCAGCTTAGGCAGGGGTGGATCTACTGAAGCTTTCTTT.

Only a few counts were recorded for this clonotype. The J gene is TRBJ1-3, the V gene TRBV2; 7 positions match TRBD1. The germline CDR1 and CDR2 sequences are SNHLY and FYNNEI. The length of the CDR3 is 15 residues. V dropped 5 bases and J dropped 4; count of bases not matched to a gene: 8. The CDR3 DNA follows: TGTGCCAGCAGTTCACAGGGGCTTGCCGGAAACACCATATATTTT. This sequence encodes CASSSQGLAGNTIYF.

This clonotype has ten or more counts. The chain employs TRBV6-2 or TRBV6-3 and TRBJ1-1; D call uncertain. V was pared by 9 bases and J by 2 bases, with 13 bases between. CDR1 and CDR2 (germline): MNHEY, SVGEGT. This CDR3 is built from 13 residues. CDR3 nucleotides: TGTGCCAGTACTTTAGGCATCAACACTGAAGCTTTCTTT. Its protein product is CASTLGINTEAFF.

As DNA, the CDR3 is TGTGCCAGCAGCCAAGAGGTAATGAAGTGGAGGGGAGTGAGCACTGAAGCTTTCTTT. It is translated as CASSQEVMKWRGVSTEAFF. This chain uses TRBV4-2 with TRBJ1-1; a weak D match, TRBD1 (5 bases). The germline V and J ends were trimmed by 0 bases and 4 bases, with 24 bases remaining between them. CDR1 LGHNA and CDR2 YNFKEQ come from the germline V gene. This CDR3 spans 19 amino acids.